The 30 T cell receptor beta chains presented below share a single source sample, sequenced in a study of vaccination and CD4 T cells after COVID-19. Time point here: late sampling 161 to 241 days after vaccination in a few convalescent patients. The treatment is: approximately nine-day PBMC culture with coronavirus spike peptide pools or control peptides (ViraFEST assay). Their cognate antigens are unknown. The assay that was used to sequence DNA from cultured CD4+ T cells was the Oncomine TCR Beta short-read assay. One entry per CDR3 protein results from TCRdb running MiXCR on the PCR reads. The sample yields approximately 24,000 distinct CDR3 sequences, around 28% seen once. Sequences were derived from CD4+ T cells from blood, cultured in vitro, sampled about 7 months after SARS-CoV-2 vaccination. The receptor set was obtained from a human donor who had recovered from COVID-19.

This clonotype was recorded a few times. The chain uses TRBV7-9 and TRBJ2-3; 10 bases are a match to TRBD2. CDR3 length equals 15 residues. The trim removed 5 bases at V and 2 bases at J, leaving 4 bases unmatched. Germline V gene lookup returns CDR1 SEHNR and CDR2 FQNEAQ (reference sequence). Here the CDR3 reads CASSEGLAVTDTQYF. The CDR3 DNA sequence: TGTGCCAGCAGCGAAGGACTAGCGGTCACAGATACGCAGTATTTT.

The sample holds many counts of this clonotype. The CDR3 protein is CASSPSRDRDEQYF. CDR3 in DNA: TGTGCCAGCAGCCCCTCCCGGGACAGGGACGAGCAGTACTTC. The rearrangement joins TRBV7-2 to TRBJ2-7; 9 bases are shared with TRBD1. Trimming at V came to 5 bases and at J to 5 bases, leaving 7 bases not matched to a gene. Per the germline V gene, CDR1 is SGHTA and CDR2 is FQGNSA. The CDR3 is 14 residues long.

The chain carries TRBV29-1 and TRBJ1-2; D ambiguous. CDR1 and CDR2 from the germline V gene are SQVTM and ANQGSEA. The CDR3 consists of 13 residues. V lost 2 bases and J lost 5, with 12 bases in between. The CDR3 bases are TGCAGCGTTGAACAGGAGGCATATTATGGCTACACCTTC. It codes for CSVEQEAYYGYTF. The full variable domain, rest sourced from reference TRBV29-1 and TRBJ1-2, is SAVISQKPSRDICQRGTSLTIQCQVDSQVTMMFWYRQQPGQSLTLIATANQGSEATYESGFVIDKFPISRPNLTFSTLTVSNMSPEDSSIYLCSVEQEAYYGYTFGSGTRLTVV.

This chain uses TRBV20-1 with TRBJ2-5, with 9 bases that match TRBD1. V lost 4 bases to trimming and J lost 1 base; unmatched junction nucleotides: 7. The CDR3 has 15 residues. Germline V gene sequence: CDR1 DFQATT, CDR2 SNEGSKA (reference sequence). For the CDR3, the DNA is TGCAGTGCTATAAGGACAGGGGAGCCCCAAGAGACCCAGTACTTC. As protein: CSAIRTGEPQETQYF.

The table lists this clonotype with a few counts. In DNA, the CDR3 is TGTGCCAGCAGCCGTAAGGGCCTCGGGGGCACTGAAGCTTTCTTT. It specifies CASSRKGLGGTEAFF. The chain is built from TRBV5-8 and TRBJ1-1, with D possibly TRBD1 on 5 matching bases. The length of the CDR3 is 15 residues. V lost 4 bases to trimming and J lost 4 bases, with 17 bases between them. Germline assignment: CDR1 SGHTS and CDR2 YDEGEE.

The chain couples TRBV7-9 to TRBJ2-5; tentatively, D is TRBD1 or TRBD2 (5 bases each). CDR1 is SEHNR, CDR2 FQNEAQ, per germline (reference sequence). The ends were cut back, 3 bases at V and 4 bases at J, with 15 bases in the middle. CDR3 length: 15 residues. DNA of the CDR3: TGTGCCAGCAGCTTGGGCCGGGGACGGTTAGAGACCCAGTACTTC. Residues: CASSLGRGRLETQYF.

The CDR3 region has the DNA TGTGCCAGCAGTCCCCGGGAGGGGTCTACAGATACGCAGTATTTT. Protein sequence: CASSPREGSTDTQYF. The genes are TRBV12-3 or TRBV12-4 and TRBJ2-3; TRBD2 aligns across 8 bases. The CDR3 length is 15 residues. The V segment lost 5 bases and the J segment 3 bases; nucleotides outside the gene matches: 7.

The table lists this clonotype with a few counts. The chain is built from TRBV7-9 and TRBJ1-6; the D gene is possibly TRBD1 (5 bases). The germline V gene encodes CDR1 SEHNR and CDR2 FQNEAQ (reference sequence). This CDR3 spans 15 amino acids. Trimming pared 4 bases from V and 10 bases from J, leaving 17 bases between. The CDR3 protein is CASSSLGHVGSPLHF. The CDR3 region has the DNA TGTGCCAGCAGCTCCCTCGGACACGTTGGCTCACCCCTCCACTTT. Drawing the rest from reference TRBV7-9 and TRBJ1-6, the complete variable domain is DTGVSQNPRHKITKRGQNVTFRCDPISEHNRLYWYRQTLGQGPEFLTYFQNEAQLEKSRLLSDRFSAERPKGSFSTLEIQRTEQGDSAMYLCASSSLGHVGSPLHFGNGTRLTVT.

The CDR3 DNA reads TGCGCCAGCAGCCAAGATCGCCAGGATCAGCCCCAGCATTTT. It codes for CASSQDRQDQPQHF. The chain employs TRBV4-1 and TRBJ1-5; D ambiguous. The CDR3 has 14 amino acids. Germline lookup yields CDR1 MGHRA and CDR2 YSYEKL. The V end was cut by 0 bases, the J end by 5 bases, with 8 bases between.

This clonotype was seen a handful of times. V gene TRBV6-2 or TRBV6-3 combines with J gene TRBJ1-2, with 7 bases lining up with TRBD1. This CDR3 has 15 amino acids. Trimming removed 4 bases from V and 2 bases from J; junction bases left unmatched: 7. Germline lookup yields CDR1 MNHEY and CDR2 SVGEGT. This CDR3 is CASSSPGQQNYGYTF. In DNA form, the CDR3 reads TGTGCCAGCAGTTCCCCGGGACAGCAGAACTATGGCTACACCTTC.

This clonotype was recorded a few times. V gene TRBV6-4 combines with J gene TRBJ1-6; no reliable D call. V was trimmed by 3 bases and J by 8 bases, leaving 11 bases between them. The length of the CDR3 is 14 residues. CDR1 and CDR2 from the germline V gene are MRHNA and SNTAGT. CDR3 sequence: CASSDTSEDSPLHF. CDR3 DNA sequence: TGTGCCAGCAGTGATACGTCTGAGGATTCACCCCTCCACTTT.

This rearrangement joins TRBV28 to TRBJ2-1; 8 bases are a match to TRBD2. Trimming cost V 5 bases and J 9 bases; bases outside gene matches: 12. Germline V gene lookup returns CDR1 MDHEN and CDR2 SYDVKM. CDR3 size: 15 residues. The DNA of the CDR3 is TGTGCCAGCAGTCTACCATACGGGACTAGGGTTGAGCAGTTCTTC. This sequence encodes CASSLPYGTRVEQFF.

This clonotype was seen only a few times. V usage is TRBV7-9 and J usage is TRBJ2-1; the match to TRBD2 covers 11 bases. The CDR3 has 15 residues. Germline V gives CDR1 SEHNR, CDR2 FQNEAQ (reference sequence). V shed 4 bases, J shed 4 bases, and the junction held 3 bases outside the gene matches. The CDR3: CASSSTSGKYNEQFF. CDR3 sequence (DNA): TGTGCCAGCAGCTCGACTAGCGGGAAATACAATGAGCAGTTCTTC.

The V gene is TRBV24-1, the J gene TRBJ2-2; 9 bases match TRBD1. This CDR3 comprises 15 residues. CDR1 and CDR2 (germline): KGHDR, SFDVKD. With V trimmed by 3 bases and J by 4 bases, 2 bases remained unmatched. CDR3 DNA: TGTGCCACCAGTGATAGGGACAGGGCCACCGGGGAGCTGTTTTTT. This encodes CATSDRDRATGELFF.

The chain uses TRBV7-2 and TRBJ1-2; 11 bases line up with TRBD1. The CDR3 has 15 amino acids. J gave up 4 bases and V 6 bases, and 7 bases lay outside the gene matches. Looked up from germline, CDR1 is SGHTA and CDR2 is FQGNSA. CDR3 in DNA: TGTGCCAGCAGTACCGGGACAGGGGGACTCTATGGCTACACCTTC. It translates to CASSTGTGGLYGYTF.

The chain uses TRBV7-9 and TRBJ1-5, with a weak D call TRBD1 (5 bases). The CDR3 length is 13 residues. The V end lost 2 bases, the J end lost 7 bases, and 9 bases lay between the germline ends. Germline V lookup: CDR1 SEHNR, CDR2 FQNEAQ (reference sequence). The CDR3 DNA follows: TGTGCCAGCAGCTTAAAAGGGGAACAGCCCCAGCATTTT. As protein: CASSLKGEQPQHF.

The chain employs TRBV6-1 and TRBJ2-7; D gene unclear. The CDR3 is made up of 14 amino acids. Between the trimmed V and J ends, which lost 6 bases and 3 bases, there was a span of 15 bases. Per germline, CDR1 MNHNS and CDR2 SASEGT. The CDR3 is CASSPAGRRYEQYF. The CDR3 DNA is TGTGCCAGCAGCCCAGCCGGGCGTCGCTACGAGCAGTACTTC.

This chain joins TRBV10-3 and TRBJ2-1; TRBD2 matches at 7 bases. CDR3 length: 13 residues. Trimming removed 2 bases from V and 8 bases from J; junction bases left unmatched: 3. The germline gives CDR1 ENHRY, CDR2 SYGVKD. Written as DNA, the CDR3 is TGTGCCATCAGTGAGCGAACTAGCGATGAGCAGTTCTTC. This gives the protein CAISERTSDEQFF.

In this sample, this clonotype is medium-sized (0.01 to 0.1%). V gene TRBV20-1 combines with J gene TRBJ2-7; TRBD2 matches 8 bases. Unmatched junction bases numbered 9, after V lost 1 base and J lost 7 bases. The CDR3 has 14 residues. Germline V gene sequence: CDR1 DFQATT, CDR2 SNEGSKA (reference sequence). CDR3 residues: CSARGLASRYEQYF. The DNA for the CDR3 is TGCAGTGCTAGAGGACTAGCGTCGAGGTATGAGCAGTACTTC.

A few counts support this clonotype. The CDR3 bases are TGTGCCAGCAGTTTAGGCGGGGGAGTGGGGACCCAGTACTTC. This gives the protein CASSLGGGVGTQYF. The genes are TRBV28 and TRBJ2-5, with 7 bases identical to TRBD2. Unmatched junction bases numbered 7, after V lost 2 bases and J lost 7 bases. This CDR3 has 14 amino acids. CDR1 and CDR2 (germline): MDHEN, SYDVKM.

The rearrangement links TRBV4-2 to TRBJ1-6, with 8 bases identical to TRBD1. V shed 0 bases and J 10 bases; nucleotides not matched to a gene: 14. Germline V lookup: CDR1 LGHNA, CDR2 YNFKEQ. The CDR3 loop spans 18 amino acids. The CDR3 nucleotides read TGTGCCAGCAGCCAAGATGGGCCAGGGGGCGCTCTCTTCTCACCCCTCCACTTT. Its translation is CASSQDGPGGALFSPLHF.

This clonotype showed up just a few times. The J gene is TRBJ1-6, the V gene TRBV28, with unresolved D. There are 12 residues in the CDR3. Germline lookup yields CDR1 MDHEN and CDR2 SYDVKM. V was pared by 5 bases and J by 12 bases, with 11 bases between. The CDR3 DNA reads as TGTGCCAGCAGTGTCCAGCTTAAACCCCTCCACTTT. It codes for CASSVQLKPLHF.

The chain uses TRBV7-2 and TRBJ1-6, with D uncertain. Germline-derived CDR1 and CDR2 are SGHTA and FQGNSA. The CDR3 totals 12 residues. V lost 4 bases and J 2 bases, leaving 0 bases between the germline ends. The chain's CDR3 is CASSSYNSPLHF. The DNA of the CDR3 is TGTGCCAGCAGCTCCTATAATTCACCCCTCCACTTT.

There are a few counts of this clonotype. The gene calls are TRBV7-9 and TRBJ2-3; D may be TRBD2 (5 bases). Trimming shortened V by 7 bases and J by 7 bases, and 12 bases separated the two germline ends. Germline-derived CDR1 and CDR2 are SEHNR and FQNEAQ (reference sequence). The CDR3 runs 12 residues. The CDR3: CASTSPGNTQYF. CDR3 nucleotide sequence: TGTGCCAGCACCTCACCGGGAAATACGCAGTATTTT.

This clonotype appeared many times. The chain has TRBV7-6 and TRBJ1-5; a weak D match, TRBD1 (5 bases). The CDR3 is 14 amino acids. In germline, CDR1 is SGHVS, CDR2 FNYEAQ. Trimming pared 4 bases from V and 7 bases from J, leaving 14 bases between. DNA for the CDR3: TGTGCCAGCAGCTCCCAGGGAGTAGGACAGCCCCAGCATTTT. As protein: CASSSQGVGQPQHF. Full variable domain (rest looked up from reference TRBV7-6 and TRBJ1-5): GAGVSQSPRYKVTKRGQDVALRCDPISGHVSLYWYRQALGQGPEFLTYFNYEAQQDKSGLPNDRFSAERPEGSISTLTIQRTEQRDSAMYRCASSSQGVGQPQHFGDGTRLSIL.

The V and J genes are TRBV19 and TRBJ1-5; perhaps TRBD1 as D (6 bases). Germline-derived CDR1 and CDR2 are LNHDA and SQIVND (reference sequence). The ends were cut back, 4 bases at V and 2 bases at J, with 12 bases in the middle. The length of the CDR3 is 15 residues. DNA of the CDR3: TGTGCCAGTAGTACTCACAGGGCCCGCAATCAGCCCCAGCATTTT. Residues: CASSTHRARNQPQHF.

Here the CDR3 reads CAISERSGRSPEQFF. In DNA form, the CDR3 reads TGTGCCATCAGTGAACGTAGCGGGAGGTCGCCTGAGCAGTTCTTC. The chain combines TRBV10-3 with TRBJ2-1, with TRBD2 matching over 10 bases. Germline CDR1 and CDR2: ENHRY and SYGVKD. V lost 3 bases to trimming and J lost 9 bases; unmatched junction nucleotides: 8. The CDR3 runs 15 residues.

This clonotype showed up just a few times. The gene calls are TRBV7-2 and TRBJ2-1; 11 bases align to TRBD2. Germline V gene data show CDR1 as SGHTA and CDR2 as FQGNSA. The CDR3 totals 16 residues. Trimming took 4 bases from V and 6 from J; bases not matched to a gene: 8. The CDR3 DNA reads as TGTGCCAGCAGCTACCGGCGACTAGCGGGAACCAATGAGCAGTTCTTC. This translates into CASSYRRLAGTNEQFF.

The chain recombines TRBV29-1 with TRBJ1-1; D is possibly TRBD1 (5 bases). The germline gives CDR1 SQVTM, CDR2 ANQGSEA. The V gene lost 2 bases and the J gene lost 4 bases, with 11 bases spanning the gap. This CDR3 comprises 13 residues. The CDR3 nucleotides are TGCAGCGTTGAAAACCGTGGGGGCACTGAAGCTTTCTTT. This codes for CSVENRGGTEAFF.

J is TRBJ1-2 and V is TRBV18; D is unresolved. CDR3 length: 16 amino acids. V lost 5 bases to trimming and J lost 0 bases, with 16 bases between them. Germline V gene lookup returns CDR1 KGHSH and CDR2 LQKENI. The CDR3 spells CASSGNTGLTNYGYTF. The CDR3 DNA follows: TGTGCCAGCTCAGGAAATACGGGTCTCACTAACTATGGCTACACCTTC.